This T cell receptor beta chain came from a study of T-cell reconstitution after alpha-beta-depleted transplantation in children. This clonotype was detected only a few times. This CDR3 is built from 15 residues. Per germline, CDR1 DFQATT and CDR2 SNEGSKA (reference sequence). The germline V and J ends were trimmed by 0 bases and 8 bases, with 17 bases remaining between them. Unique molecular identifiers were used in preparing the TCRbeta library. One entry per CDR3 protein results from TCRdb running MiXCR on the PCR reads. The sample records 450,000 to 600,000 distinct CDR3 sequences, roughly 18% being singletons.

V usage is TRBV20-1 and J usage is TRBJ2-1; D remains unclear. The material sequenced was PBMCs from the stem cell graft donor, taken from the stem cell graft. This receptor was obtained from a human donor who donated a stem cell graft to a child with acute lymphoblastic leukemia. CDR3 nucleotide sequence: TGCAGTGCTAGAGATTGGGTAGGAGCTTGGGATGAGCAGTTCTTC. Its translation is CSARDWVGAWDEQFF.